Sequencing of this T cell receptor beta chain was carried out in a study of PD-1 blockade in classical Hodgkin lymphoma. Study-level points and caveats: Healthy donors reportedly exceeded newly diagnosed patients in baseline TCR diversity.

Remarks on this clone: Its target is not known.

Trimming removed 0 bases at V and 7 bases at J, with 9 bases between. Germline CDR1 reads MGHRA; CDR2 reads YSYEKL. CDR3 length: 13 amino acids. TCRdb's table, derived via immunoSEQ multiplex PCR, lists solely in-frame clones and lacks some. Here the sample spans tens of thousands of clones, 90% being singletons. Time point reported: cycle 4 day 1 (C4D1), after less than 7 weeks of nivolumab. No patient escaped relapse after autologous stem cell transplantation, and brentuximab vedotin exposure varied. Specimen: peripheral blood mononuclear cells (PBMCs), collected before the fourth cycle of nivolumab. The gene calls are TRBV4-1 and TRBJ1-1, with a possible D match to TRBD1 (5 bases). The receptor was derived from a human donor with classical Hodgkin lymphoma. Here the CDR3 reads CASSQDPGYEAFF. For the CDR3, the DNA is TGCGCCAGCAGCCAAGATCCAGGGTATGAAGCTTTCTTT.